Each of the 4 T cell receptor beta chains below was sequenced from the same sample in a study of T cells in Graves' hyperthyroidism and ophthalmopathy. Amplified regions were TCR beta CDR3 sequences from RNA transcripts. With the HTBI primer set, the TCR CDR3 went through a first round of RT-PCR. TCRdb re-derived calls from the multiplex PCR reads in MiXCR, one entry per CDR3 protein. The sample lists around 190,000 distinct CDR3 sequences, 15% to 20% occurring once. The material sequenced was blood. The receptors stem from a woman aged 50 to 60 with Graves' hyperthyroidism.

This clonotype was recorded many times. V gene TRBV7-8 combines with J gene TRBJ1-4, with 8 nucleotides matching TRBD1. Unmatched junction bases numbered 7, after V lost 1 base and J lost 6 bases. This CDR3 is built from 16 residues. Germline lookup yields CDR1 SGHVS and CDR2 FQNEAQ. The CDR3 region is CASSLDLTGQDEKLFF. In DNA, the CDR3 is TGTGCCAGCAGCTTAGACCTAACGGGACAGGATGAAAAACTGTTTTTT.

This chain's CDR3 is CASSSTGGPDTQYF. For the CDR3, the DNA is TGTGCCAGCAGCTCAACCGGGGGGCCAGATACGCAGTATTTT. The J gene is TRBJ2-3, the V gene TRBV5-4; perhaps TRBD2 as D (7 bases). This CDR3 is 14 amino acids long. Trimming pared 3 bases from V and 4 bases from J, leaving 12 bases between. Germline assignment: CDR1 SGHNT and CDR2 YYREEE (reference sequence).

This clonotype has a count of ten or more. The chain carries TRBV20-1 and TRBJ2-2; D call uncertain. CDR1 is DFQATT, CDR2 SNEGSKA, per germline (reference sequence). CDR3 size: 15 residues. V was shortened by 0 bases and J by 4 bases, with 12 bases between the two germline ends. Written as DNA, the CDR3 is TGCAGTGCTAGAGATCCCCTAGTTCCCACCGGGGAGCTGTTTTTT. It translates to CSARDPLVPTGELFF.

This clonotype showed up many times. The chain has TRBV7-9 and TRBJ1-2; 7 bases fit TRBD1. Per the germline V gene, CDR1 is SEHNR and CDR2 is FQNEAQ (reference sequence). This CDR3 is built from 16 residues. The J segment lost 3 bases and the V segment lost 0 bases, leaving 7 bases of the junction unmatched. Here the CDR3 DNA reads TGTGCCAGCAGCTTAGCGCCGCAGGGGGACCACTATGGCTACACCTTC. Translating it yields CASSLAPQGDHYGYTF.